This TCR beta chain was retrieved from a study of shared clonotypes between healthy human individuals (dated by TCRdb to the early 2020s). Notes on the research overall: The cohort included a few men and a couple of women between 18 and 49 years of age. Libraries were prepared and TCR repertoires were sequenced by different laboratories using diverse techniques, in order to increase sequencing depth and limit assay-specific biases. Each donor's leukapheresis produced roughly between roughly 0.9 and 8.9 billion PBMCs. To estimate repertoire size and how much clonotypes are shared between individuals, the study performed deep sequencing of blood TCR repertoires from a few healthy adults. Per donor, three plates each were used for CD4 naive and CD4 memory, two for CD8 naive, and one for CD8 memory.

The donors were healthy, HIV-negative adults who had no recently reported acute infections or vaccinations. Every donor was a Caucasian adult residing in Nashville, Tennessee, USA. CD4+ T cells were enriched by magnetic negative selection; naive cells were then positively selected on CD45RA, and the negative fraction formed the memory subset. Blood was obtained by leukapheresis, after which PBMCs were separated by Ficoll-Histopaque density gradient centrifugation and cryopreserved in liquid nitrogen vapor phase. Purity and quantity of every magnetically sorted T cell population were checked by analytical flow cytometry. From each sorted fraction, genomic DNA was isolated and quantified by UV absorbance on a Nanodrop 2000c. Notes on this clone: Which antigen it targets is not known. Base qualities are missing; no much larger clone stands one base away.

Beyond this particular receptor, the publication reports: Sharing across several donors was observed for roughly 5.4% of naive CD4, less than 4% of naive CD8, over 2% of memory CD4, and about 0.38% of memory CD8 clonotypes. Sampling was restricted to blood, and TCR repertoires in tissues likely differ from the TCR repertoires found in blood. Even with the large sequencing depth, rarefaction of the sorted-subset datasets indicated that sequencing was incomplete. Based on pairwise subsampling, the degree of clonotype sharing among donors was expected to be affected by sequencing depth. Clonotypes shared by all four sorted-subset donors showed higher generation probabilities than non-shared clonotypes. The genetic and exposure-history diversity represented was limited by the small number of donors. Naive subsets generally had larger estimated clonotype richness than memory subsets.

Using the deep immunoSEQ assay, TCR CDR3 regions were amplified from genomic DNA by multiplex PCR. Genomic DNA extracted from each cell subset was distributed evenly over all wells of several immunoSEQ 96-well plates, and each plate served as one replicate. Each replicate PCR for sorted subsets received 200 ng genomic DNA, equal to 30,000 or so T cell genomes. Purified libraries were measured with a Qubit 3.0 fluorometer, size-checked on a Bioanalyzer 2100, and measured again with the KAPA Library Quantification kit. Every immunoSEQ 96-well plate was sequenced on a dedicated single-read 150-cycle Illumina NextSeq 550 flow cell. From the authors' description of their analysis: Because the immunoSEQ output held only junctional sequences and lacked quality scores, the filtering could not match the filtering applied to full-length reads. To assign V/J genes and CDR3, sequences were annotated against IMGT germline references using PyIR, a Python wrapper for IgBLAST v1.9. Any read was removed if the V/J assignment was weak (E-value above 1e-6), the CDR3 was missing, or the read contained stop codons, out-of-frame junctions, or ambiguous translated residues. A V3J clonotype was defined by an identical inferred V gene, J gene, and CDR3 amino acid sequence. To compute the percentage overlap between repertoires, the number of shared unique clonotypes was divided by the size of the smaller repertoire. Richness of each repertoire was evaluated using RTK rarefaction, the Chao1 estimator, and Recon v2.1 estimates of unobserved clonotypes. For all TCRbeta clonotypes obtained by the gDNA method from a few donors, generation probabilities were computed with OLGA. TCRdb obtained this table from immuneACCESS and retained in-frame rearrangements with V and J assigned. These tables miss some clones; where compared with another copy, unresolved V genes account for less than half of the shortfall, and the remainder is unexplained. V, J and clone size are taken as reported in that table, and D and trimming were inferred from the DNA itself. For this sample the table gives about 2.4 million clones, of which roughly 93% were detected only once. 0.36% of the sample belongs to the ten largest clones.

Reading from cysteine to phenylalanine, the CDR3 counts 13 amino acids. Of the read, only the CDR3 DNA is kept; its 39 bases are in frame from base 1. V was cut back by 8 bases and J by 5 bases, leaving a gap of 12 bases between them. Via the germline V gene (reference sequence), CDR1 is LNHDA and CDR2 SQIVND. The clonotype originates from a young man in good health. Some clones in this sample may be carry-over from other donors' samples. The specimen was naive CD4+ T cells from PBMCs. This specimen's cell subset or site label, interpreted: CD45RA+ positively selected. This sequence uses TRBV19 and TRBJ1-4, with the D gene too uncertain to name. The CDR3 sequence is CASSDHVNEKLFF. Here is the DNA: TGTGCCAGTTCGGACCACGTCAATGAAAAACTGTTTTTT.